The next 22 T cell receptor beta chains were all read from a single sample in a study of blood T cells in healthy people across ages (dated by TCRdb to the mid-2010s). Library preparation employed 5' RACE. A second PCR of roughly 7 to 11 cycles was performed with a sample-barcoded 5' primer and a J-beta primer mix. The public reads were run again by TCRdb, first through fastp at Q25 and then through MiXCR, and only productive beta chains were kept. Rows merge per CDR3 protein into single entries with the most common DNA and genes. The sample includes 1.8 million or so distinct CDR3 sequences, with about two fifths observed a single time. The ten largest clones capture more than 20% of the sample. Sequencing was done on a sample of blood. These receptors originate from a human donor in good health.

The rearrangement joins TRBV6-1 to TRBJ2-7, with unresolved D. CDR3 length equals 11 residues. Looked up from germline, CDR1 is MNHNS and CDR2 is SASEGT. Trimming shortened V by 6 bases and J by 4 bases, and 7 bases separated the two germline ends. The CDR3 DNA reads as TGTGCCAGCAGGACCCTTTACGAGCAGTACTTC. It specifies CASRTLYEQYF.

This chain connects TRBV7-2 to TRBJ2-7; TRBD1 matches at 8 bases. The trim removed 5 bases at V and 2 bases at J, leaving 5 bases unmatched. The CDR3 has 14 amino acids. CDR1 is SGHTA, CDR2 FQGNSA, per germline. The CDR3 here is CASSGRTGTYEQYF. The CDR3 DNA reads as TGTGCCAGCAGCGGTCGGACAGGGACCTACGAGCAGTACTTC. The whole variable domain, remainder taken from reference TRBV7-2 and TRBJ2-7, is GAGVSQSPSNKVTEKGKDVELRCDPISGHTALYWYRQSLGQGLEFLIYFQGNSAPDKSGLPSDRFSAERTGGSVSTLTIQRTQQEDSAVYLCASSGRTGTYEQYFGPGTRLTVT.

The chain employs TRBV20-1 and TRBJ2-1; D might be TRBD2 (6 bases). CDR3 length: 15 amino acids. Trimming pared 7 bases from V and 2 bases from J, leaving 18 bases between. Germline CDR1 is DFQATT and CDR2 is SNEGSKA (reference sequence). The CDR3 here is CSVKTRDRAYNEQFF. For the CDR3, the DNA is TGCAGTGTTAAGACTAGAGACCGTGCCTACAATGAGCAGTTCTTC.

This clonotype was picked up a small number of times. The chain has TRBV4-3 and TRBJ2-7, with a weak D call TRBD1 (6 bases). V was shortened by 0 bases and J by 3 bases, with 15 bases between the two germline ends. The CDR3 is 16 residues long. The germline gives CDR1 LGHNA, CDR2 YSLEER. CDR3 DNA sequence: TGCGCCAGCAGCCAAGATCGGGGTGCCAGGGGCTACGAGCAGTACTTC. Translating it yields CASSQDRGARGYEQYF.

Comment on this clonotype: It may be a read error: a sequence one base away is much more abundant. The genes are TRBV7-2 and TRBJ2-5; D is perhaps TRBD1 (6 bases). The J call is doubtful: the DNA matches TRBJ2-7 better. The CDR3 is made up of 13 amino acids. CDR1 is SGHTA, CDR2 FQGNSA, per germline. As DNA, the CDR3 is TGTGCCAGCAGCTTAAACAGGGTAGACGAGCAGTACTTC. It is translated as CASSLNRVDEQYF.

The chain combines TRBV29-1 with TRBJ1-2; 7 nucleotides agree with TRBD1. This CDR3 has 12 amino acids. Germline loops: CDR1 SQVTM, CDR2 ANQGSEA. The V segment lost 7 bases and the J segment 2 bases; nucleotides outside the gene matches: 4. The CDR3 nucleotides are TGCAGCGCGGGACAGACAAACTATGGCTACACCTTC. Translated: CSAGQTNYGYTF.

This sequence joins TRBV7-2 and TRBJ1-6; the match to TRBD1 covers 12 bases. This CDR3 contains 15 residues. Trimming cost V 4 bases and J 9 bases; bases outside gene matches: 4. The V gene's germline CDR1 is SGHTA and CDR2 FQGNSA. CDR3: CASSSWDRGLSPLHF. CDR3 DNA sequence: TGTGCCAGCAGCTCCTGGGACAGGGGGCTTTCACCCCTCCACTTT.

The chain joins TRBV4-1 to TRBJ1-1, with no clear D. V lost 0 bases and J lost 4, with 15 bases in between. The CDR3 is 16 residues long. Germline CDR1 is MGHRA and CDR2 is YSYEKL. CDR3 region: CASSQDRRLEGTEAFF. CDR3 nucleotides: TGCGCCAGCAGCCAAGATCGTCGGTTGGAGGGCACTGAAGCTTTCTTT.

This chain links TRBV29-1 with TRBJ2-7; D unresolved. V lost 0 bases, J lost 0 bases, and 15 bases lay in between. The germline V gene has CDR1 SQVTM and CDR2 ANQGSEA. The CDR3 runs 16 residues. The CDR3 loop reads CSVEDRAASSSYEQYF. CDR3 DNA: TGCAGCGTTGAAGATCGGGCAGCCTCGAGCTCCTACGAGCAGTACTTC.

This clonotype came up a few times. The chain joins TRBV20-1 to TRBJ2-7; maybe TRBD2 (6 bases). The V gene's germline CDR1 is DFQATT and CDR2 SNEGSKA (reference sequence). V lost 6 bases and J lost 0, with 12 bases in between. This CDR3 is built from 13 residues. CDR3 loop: CSAKDGSSYEQYF. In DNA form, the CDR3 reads TGCAGTGCCAAGGACGGGAGCTCCTACGAGCAGTACTTC.

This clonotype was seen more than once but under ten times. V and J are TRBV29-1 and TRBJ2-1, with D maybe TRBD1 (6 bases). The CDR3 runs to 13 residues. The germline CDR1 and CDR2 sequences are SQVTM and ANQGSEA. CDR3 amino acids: CNARTASYNEQFF. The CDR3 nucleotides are TGCAACGCTAGGACAGCGTCCTACAATGAGCAGTTCTTC.

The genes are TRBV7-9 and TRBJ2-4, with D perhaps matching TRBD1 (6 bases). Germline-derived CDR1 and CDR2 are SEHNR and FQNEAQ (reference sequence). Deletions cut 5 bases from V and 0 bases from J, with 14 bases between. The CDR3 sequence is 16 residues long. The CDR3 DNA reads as TGTGCCAGCAGCCCCAGACAGGACCTAGCCAAAAACATTCAGTACTTC. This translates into CASSPRQDLAKNIQYF.

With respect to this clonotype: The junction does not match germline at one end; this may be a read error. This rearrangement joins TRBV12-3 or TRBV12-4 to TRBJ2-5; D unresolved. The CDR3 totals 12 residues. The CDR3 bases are TGTGCCAGCAGTTTGGAGCAAGAGCCCCAGTACTTC. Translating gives CASSLEQEPQYF.

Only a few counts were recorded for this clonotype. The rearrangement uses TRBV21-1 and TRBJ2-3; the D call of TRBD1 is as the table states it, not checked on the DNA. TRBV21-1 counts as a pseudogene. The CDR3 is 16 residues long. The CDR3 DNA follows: TGTGCCAGCGAGGGGGACAGGGATTGGCACACAGATACGCAGTATTTT. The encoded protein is CASEGDRDWHTDTQYF.

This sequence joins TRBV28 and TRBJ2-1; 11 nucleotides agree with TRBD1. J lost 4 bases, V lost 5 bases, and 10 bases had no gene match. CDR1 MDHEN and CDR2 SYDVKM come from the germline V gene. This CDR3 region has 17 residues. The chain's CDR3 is CASSPTGTGGWYNEQFF. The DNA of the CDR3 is TGTGCCAGCAGTCCCACCGGGACAGGGGGGTGGTACAATGAGCAGTTCTTC.

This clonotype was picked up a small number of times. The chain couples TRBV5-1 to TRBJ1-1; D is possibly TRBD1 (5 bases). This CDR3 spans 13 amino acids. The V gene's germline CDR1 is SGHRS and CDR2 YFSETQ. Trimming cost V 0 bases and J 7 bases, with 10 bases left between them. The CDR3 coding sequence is TGCGCCAGCAGCTTGGGTGAGGGGAGTGAAGCTTTCTTT. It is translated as CASSLGEGSEAFF. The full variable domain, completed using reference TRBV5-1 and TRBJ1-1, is KAGVTQTPRYLIKTRGQQVTLSCSPISGHRSVSWYQQTPGQGLQFLFEYFSETQRNKGNFPGRFSGRQFSNSRSEMNVSTLELGDSALYLCASSLGEGSEAFFGQGTRLTVV.

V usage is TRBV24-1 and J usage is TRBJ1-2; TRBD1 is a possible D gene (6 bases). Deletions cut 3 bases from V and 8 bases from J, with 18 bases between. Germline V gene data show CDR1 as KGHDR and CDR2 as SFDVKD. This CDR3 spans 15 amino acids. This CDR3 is CATSDRRTDGGGYTF. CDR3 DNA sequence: TGTGCCACCAGTGATCGACGGACAGACGGGGGCGGCTACACCTTC.

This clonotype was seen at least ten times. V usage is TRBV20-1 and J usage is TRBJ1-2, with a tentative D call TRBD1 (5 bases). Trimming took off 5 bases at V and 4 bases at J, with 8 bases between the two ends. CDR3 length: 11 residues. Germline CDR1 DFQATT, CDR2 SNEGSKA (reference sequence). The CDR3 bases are TGCAGTGCTGGAGGGGCCTATGGCTACACCTTC. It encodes CSAGGAYGYTF.

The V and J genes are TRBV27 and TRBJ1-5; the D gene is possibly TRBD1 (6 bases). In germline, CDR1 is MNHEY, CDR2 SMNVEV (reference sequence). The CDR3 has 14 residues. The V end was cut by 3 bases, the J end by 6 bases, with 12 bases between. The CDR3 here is CASSFGTDSQPQHF. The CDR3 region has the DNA TGTGCCAGCAGTTTCGGGACGGACAGTCAGCCCCAGCATTTT.

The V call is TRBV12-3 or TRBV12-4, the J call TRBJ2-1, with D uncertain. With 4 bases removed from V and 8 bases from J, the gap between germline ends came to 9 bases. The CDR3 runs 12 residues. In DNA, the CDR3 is TGTGCCAGCAGTTCCCGACAATATGAGCAGTTCTTC. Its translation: CASSSRQYEQFF.

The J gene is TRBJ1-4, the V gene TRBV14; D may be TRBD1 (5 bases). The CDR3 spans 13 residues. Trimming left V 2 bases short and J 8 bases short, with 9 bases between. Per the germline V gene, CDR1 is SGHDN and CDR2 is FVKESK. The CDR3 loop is CASSQQGQEKLFF. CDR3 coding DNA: TGTGCCAGCAGCCAACAGGGCCAAGAAAAACTGTTTTTT.

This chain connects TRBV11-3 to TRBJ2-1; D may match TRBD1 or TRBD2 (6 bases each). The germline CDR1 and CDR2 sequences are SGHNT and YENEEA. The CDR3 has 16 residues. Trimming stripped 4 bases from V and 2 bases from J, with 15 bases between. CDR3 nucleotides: TGTGCCAGCAGCTGGCAACCGGGGGCTACCTACAATGAGCAGTTCTTC. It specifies CASSWQPGATYNEQFF.